Presented here are 17 T cell receptor beta chains from one specimen sequenced in a study of OX40 agonist ivuxolimab in advanced cancers. Profiling relied on immunoSEQ multiplex PCR, and the TCRdb table lists in-frame clones only, not all of them. The data show tens of thousands of clones, roughly 80% seen once. The source material was CD4+ or CD8+ T cells sorted from blood, sampled in a trial of the OX40 agonist ivuxolimab. These receptors were collected from an adult with an advanced solid tumor such as melanoma, head and neck, liver or kidney cancer.

The V and J genes are TRBV19 and TRBJ2-2, with 10 nucleotides matching TRBD2. The CDR3 covers 17 residues. V lost 2 bases and J lost 6; bases outside the gene matches: 9. The germline CDR1 and CDR2 sequences are LNHDA and SQIVND (reference sequence). The CDR3: CASSITSSGGVAGELFF. As DNA, the CDR3 is TGTGCCAGTAGTATAACCTCTAGCGGGGGAGTAGCCGGGGAGCTGTTTTTT.

CDR3: CASGPGYEQYF. For the CDR3, the DNA is TGTGCGTCGGGCCCAGGTTACGAGCAGTACTTC. This chain connects TRBV7-9 to TRBJ2-7; no firm D call. The germline V gene encodes CDR1 SEHNR and CDR2 FQNEAQ (reference sequence). CDR3 length: 11 amino acids.

The chain combines TRBV4-1 with TRBJ1-2; the D is unclear. V gave up 4 bases and J gave up 3 bases, with 18 bases separating them. The germline V gene has CDR1 MGHRA and CDR2 YSYEKL. This CDR3 is built from 16 residues. The CDR3 sequence is CASSPFLLEEDYGYTF. In nucleotides, the CDR3 is TGCGCCAGCAGCCCATTCTTATTGGAGGAGGACTATGGCTACACCTTC.

The rearrangement joins TRBV6-9 to TRBJ2-6, with D unresolved. The CDR3 has 18 amino acids. Deletions cut 5 bases from V and 5 bases from J, with 22 bases between. Germline lookup yields CDR1 MNHGY and CDR2 SVAAGI. The CDR3 coding sequence is TGTGCCAGCAGTGATTGGGTCTTACGACAAAGTCGGGCCAACGTCCTGACTTTC. Amino acids: CASSDWVLRQSRANVLTF.

V gene TRBV6-1 combines with J gene TRBJ2-3; 10 bases line up with TRBD2. The CDR3 has 17 residues. Germline-derived CDR1 and CDR2 are MNHNS and SASEGT. Trimming cost V 4 bases and J 2 bases; bases outside gene matches: 9. In DNA, the CDR3 is TGTGCCAGCAGTGTTTCCCCACTAGCGGGGCCCACAGATACGCAGTATTTT. Amino acid sequence: CASSVSPLAGPTDTQYF.

The V call is TRBV28, the J call TRBJ2-2, with D uncertain. The CDR3 covers 13 residues. V was shortened by 3 bases and J by 6 bases, with 8 bases between the two germline ends. Germline V gene sequence: CDR1 MDHEN, CDR2 SYDVKM. The CDR3 loop is CASSFRVPGELFF. The CDR3 region has the DNA TGTGCCAGCAGTTTTCGGGTTCCCGGGGAGCTGTTTTTT.

CDR3 in DNA: TGCGCCAGCAGCTTAACAGGGGCAGTCTCTGGAAACACCATATATTTT. Its protein is CASSLTGAVSGNTIYF. This sequence joins TRBV5-1 and TRBJ1-3; TRBD1 aligns across 7 bases. Germline values: CDR1 SGHRS, CDR2 YFSETQ. The J segment lost 0 bases and the V segment lost 2 bases, leaving 5 bases of the junction unmatched. This CDR3 contains 16 residues.

This clone was detected only once. The rearrangement links TRBV30 to TRBJ2-1; weak D call: TRBD2 (5 bases). Trimming stripped 4 bases from V and 9 bases from J, with 10 bases between. The germline V gene has CDR1 GTSNPN and CDR2 SVGIG (reference sequence). This CDR3 region has 11 residues. The CDR3 sequence is CAWTEGAEQFF. In nucleotides, the CDR3 is TGTGCCTGGACAGAGGGAGCTGAGCAGTTCTTC.

The chain employs TRBV27 and TRBJ2-7; the match to TRBD1 covers 11 bases. J gave up 3 bases and V 3 bases, and 4 bases lay outside the gene matches. The germline CDR1 and CDR2 sequences are MNHEY and SMNVEV (reference sequence). The CDR3 has 15 residues. The CDR3 DNA sequence: TGTGCCAGCAGTTTCGGGACAGGGGGTTTCTACGAGCAGTACTTC. This gives the protein CASSFGTGGFYEQYF.

The rearrangement joins TRBV9 to TRBJ1-2, with a weak D call TRBD1 (5 bases). Germline values: CDR1 SGDLS, CDR2 YYNGEE. The CDR3 runs to 12 residues. Between the trimmed V and J ends, which lost 4 bases and 11 bases, there was a span of 15 bases. The CDR3 sequence is CASSLGDGGYTF. For the CDR3, the DNA is TGTGCCAGCAGCCTGGGGGACGGCGGGTACACCTTC.

V gene TRBV6-5 combines with J gene TRBJ2-1; tentatively, D is TRBD2 (6 bases). Per the germline V gene, CDR1 is MNHEY and CDR2 is SVGAGI. The ends were cut back, 0 bases at V and 4 bases at J, with 13 bases in the middle. This CDR3 comprises 16 residues. Here the CDR3 reads CASSYSAGTVYNEQFF. Here the CDR3 DNA reads TGTGCCAGCAGTTACTCTGCGGGGACGGTTTACAATGAGCAGTTCTTC.

This chain uses TRBV4-1 with TRBJ2-1; no firm D call. The CDR3 extends over 15 amino acids. Trimming left V 4 bases short and J 2 bases short, with 12 bases between. Germline CDR1 reads MGHRA; CDR2 reads YSYEKL. DNA for the CDR3: TGCGCCAGCAGCCCCCTTGCGGAAGCCTACAATGAGCAGTTCTTC. It yields the protein CASSPLAEAYNEQFF.

The rearrangement uses TRBV7-2 and TRBJ1-2; perhaps TRBD1 as D (6 bases). Germline CDR1 SGHTA, CDR2 FQGNSA. The CDR3 extends over 14 amino acids. The ends were cut back, 3 bases at V and 7 bases at J, with 15 bases in the middle. The chain's CDR3 is CASSFDTGFLGYTF. The CDR3 DNA sequence: TGTGCCAGCAGCTTCGATACAGGGTTTCTTGGCTACACCTTC.

This clone is a singleton in its sample. The chain links TRBV7-6 to TRBJ2-3, with 12 bases lining up with TRBD2. The trim removed 5 bases at V and 2 bases at J, leaving 8 bases unmatched. The germline CDR1 and CDR2 sequences are SGHVS and FNYEAQ. This CDR3 contains 17 residues. CDR3 residues: CASSPGTSGLPTDTQYF. DNA for the CDR3: TGTGCCAGCAGCCCCGGGACTAGCGGGCTTCCCACAGATACGCAGTATTTT.

J is TRBJ2-7 and V is TRBV6-5, with 8 bases matching TRBD2. The CDR3 consists of 15 residues. Germline values: CDR1 MNHEY, CDR2 SVGAGI. The junction had 7 bases not matched to a gene; V was cut back by 5 bases and J by 1 base. The CDR3 DNA is TGTGCCAGCAGTAGGCAGCGGGAGTGGTCCTACGAGCAGTACTTC. Translated, it gives CASSRQREWSYEQYF.

Only a few counts were recorded for this clone. Other DNA sequences in the same sample also yield this CDR3. V gene TRBV7-9 combines with J gene TRBJ2-1; 12 bases are shared with TRBD2. The length of the CDR3 is 15 residues. Germline V gene data show CDR1 as SEHNR and CDR2 as FQNEAQ (reference sequence). Trimming cost V 3 bases and J 8 bases; bases outside gene matches: 5. The CDR3 protein is CASSFPTSGSDEQFF. The CDR3 DNA reads as TGTGCCAGCAGCTTTCCGACTAGCGGGAGCGATGAGCAGTTCTTC.

The chain joins TRBV2 to TRBJ2-7; TRBD2 might be the D (5 bases). Germline-derived CDR1 and CDR2 are SNHLY and FYNNEI. Trimming shortened V by 0 bases and J by 3 bases, and 15 bases separated the two germline ends. The CDR3 spans 16 residues. CDR3 sequence reads: CASSEAARRQLYEQYF. The CDR3 bases are TGTGCCAGCAGTGAAGCTGCCAGGAGGCAACTCTACGAGCAGTACTTC.